A selection of T cell receptor beta chains follows, all from one sample in a study of beta chain features in type 1 diabetes. Sequencing was performed with immunoSEQ multiplex PCR; in TCRdb, only in-frame clones are kept and a portion is missing. The profile shows about 260,000 clones, around 25% of them singletons. The specimen was naive CD4+ T cells from blood. The receptors were sampled from a young woman with type 1 diabetes. The CDR3 runs from the conserved cysteine through the conserved F or W. D genes are given only for firm matches. Size is stated for part of the rows, as once, few or many counts, or as a class when the clone is expanded.

CDR3nt	CDR3aa	v_gene	j_gene	d_gene	abundance
TGTGCCAGTAGTATTACAGGGCTTCGGAATGAAAAACTGTTTTTT	CASSITGLRNEKLFF	TRBV19	TRBJ1-4	NA	NA
TGCGCCAGCAGCTTGCAGGAGGGAATTGGGGCCAACGTCCTGACTTTC	CASSLQEGIGANVLTF	TRBV5-1	TRBJ2-6	NA	few
TGTGCCAGCAGCGTTTCACAGGACACTGAAGCTTTCTTT	CASSVSQDTEAFF	TRBV7-9	TRBJ1-1	NA	NA
TGTGCCAGCAGCGTCCTCCAGGGGAACGCTGAAGCTTTCTTT	CASSVLQGNAEAFF	TRBV9	TRBJ1-1	NA	NA
TGTGCCAGCTCACCCACAGGGAACTCTGGGGCCAACGTCCTGACTTTC	CASSPTGNSGANVLTF	TRBV18	TRBJ2-6	NA	NA
TGTGCCAGCAGCTTCTATAGGGGCACCGGGGAGCTGTTTTTT	CASSFYRGTGELFF	TRBV5-4	TRBJ2-2	NA	NA
TGTGCCACCAGCAGGGCCGACAGGGTTGGGACAGATACGCAGTATTTT	CATSRADRVGTDTQYF	TRBV15	TRBJ2-3	TRBD1	once
TGTGCCAGCAGCTCTAGCGGTTTCCAAGAGACCCAGTACTTC	CASSSSGFQETQYF	TRBV7-3	TRBJ2-5	TRBD2	NA
TGTGCCAGTAGTATGACAGGGAACACTGAAGCTTTCTTT	CASSMTGNTEAFF	TRBV19	TRBJ1-1	NA	few
TGTGCCAGCAGTTATCAGGGCTATGGCTACACCTTC	CASSYQGYGYTF	TRBV6-5	TRBJ1-2	NA	few
TGTGCCAGCAGCTTAGAGGGGGATCAGCCCCAGCATTTT	CASSLEGDQPQHF	TRBV7-9	TRBJ1-5	NA	NA
TGTGCCAGCAGCTTAAGAGGGGGCTCTGGGGCCAACGTCCTGACTTTC	CASSLRGGSGANVLTF	TRBV7-3	TRBJ2-6	NA	NA
TGTGCCAGCAGCTCTCGGGGAGACAATGAGCAGTTCTTC	CASSSRGDNEQFF	TRBV7-2	TRBJ2-1	NA	NA
TGTGCCAGCAGTAACTTAGGGACTAGCGGGATCAACGAGCAGTACTTC	CASSNLGTSGINEQYF	TRBV6-6	TRBJ2-7	TRBD2	NA
TGTGCCAGCAGCGGGGAGTTATTAGCGGTTGGCGGCACAGATACGCAGTATTTT	CASSGELLAVGGTDTQYF	TRBV9	TRBJ2-3	NA	few
TGTGCCAGCAGCCGCCAGGGTCCCACCTACGAGCAGTACTTC	CASSRQGPTYEQYF	TRBV7-9	TRBJ2-7	NA	NA
TGTGCCAGCAGCTCCGGGACTAGCGGGAACAATGAGCAGTTCTTC	CASSSGTSGNNEQFF	TRBV7-9	TRBJ2-1	TRBD2	NA
TGTGCCAGCAGCGTAGAAGCGGGAGGAGAGACCCAGTACTTC	CASSVEAGGETQYF	TRBV9	TRBJ2-5	TRBD2	few
TGTGCCAGCAGCACGCAATCACGACTAGCGGGAGGTCCCACAGATACGCAGTATTTT	CASSTQSRLAGGPTDTQYF	TRBV9	TRBJ2-3	TRBD2	NA
TGTGCCAGCAGCTCCGCTAGCGGGAGCCGATCCTACGAGCAGTACTTC	CASSSASGSRSYEQYF	TRBV7-2	TRBJ2-7	TRBD2	NA
TGCAGCGTTGTTCCGGCAGGCTTGACCTACGAGCAGTACTTC	CSVVPAGLTYEQYF	TRBV29-1	TRBJ2-7	NA	NA
TGCAGCGTCCCCTCGGGACAGGGAGCGGAGACCCAGTACTTC	CSVPSGQGAETQYF	TRBV29-1	TRBJ2-5	TRBD1	NA
TGCGCCAGCAGCTTCCAAGGAGGAGCGTCATATAGCAATCAGCCCCAGCATTTT	CASSFQGGASYSNQPQHF	TRBV4-1	TRBJ1-5	NA	few
TGTGCCAGCAGCTCCCACAGGGATGGCCCCTACGAGCAGTACTTC	CASSSHRDGPYEQYF	TRBV7-9	TRBJ2-7	NA	NA
TGCGCCAGCAGCTTGGCCCCAGGTGCGGGAGCCTACTCCTACGAGCAGTACTTC	CASSLAPGAGAYSYEQYF	TRBV5-1	TRBJ2-7	TRBD2	few
TGTGCCTGGAGTGTACGGTGGAACACTGAAGCTTTCTTT	CAWSVRWNTEAFF	TRBV30	TRBJ1-1	NA	NA
TGTGCCAGCAGCGTAGGGACTAGCGGACCCTACGAGCAGTACTTC	CASSVGTSGPYEQYF	TRBV9	TRBJ2-7	TRBD2	few
TGTGCCAGCAGCTTACCCCCCGCGGGCCGCCTCTATGGCTACACCTTC	CASSLPPAGRLYGYTF	TRBV7-2	TRBJ1-2	NA	few
TGTGCCTGGAGTTTTACAGGCCTCTATGGCTACACCTTC	CAWSFTGLYGYTF	TRBV30	TRBJ1-2	NA	NA
TGTGCCAGCAGTGAAGAGGGTCAGGGCCGGGTCGGGGAGCTGTTTTTT	CASSEEGQGRVGELFF	TRBV6-1	TRBJ2-2	NA	NA
TGTGCCAGCTCACCATTGGCAGCGGAAGCTTTCTTT	CASSPLAAEAFF	TRBV18	TRBJ1-1	NA	few
TGTGCCAGCAGTTTAGAGGCCAGGGGATCGAGCATTCAGTACTTC	CASSLEARGSSIQYF	TRBV28	TRBJ2-4	NA	NA
TGCAGCGTTGAGACAGGGCGTAGGGAGACCCAGTACTTC	CSVETGRRETQYF	TRBV29-1	TRBJ2-5	TRBD1	NA
TGCAGCGTTGAAGGCGTTGTCTCCCAAGAGACCCAGTACTTC	CSVEGVVSQETQYF	TRBV29-1	TRBJ2-5	NA	few
TGTGCCAGCAGCGCCTTAGCGGGAGGAGGAGAGACCCAGTACTTC	CASSALAGGGETQYF	TRBV9	TRBJ2-5	TRBD2	few
TGCGCCAGCAGACCCTCCGGGACAGGGGCTAACTATGGCTACACCTTC	CASRPSGTGANYGYTF	TRBV5-1	TRBJ1-2	TRBD1	NA
TGTGCCAGCAGCCGACAAGGGCAGGGCAACACTGAAGCTTTCTTT	CASSRQGQGNTEAFF	TRBV4-2	TRBJ1-1	NA	NA
TGTGCCAGCAGTGAGGTATCGGGGACTGAAGCTTTCTTT	CASSEVSGTEAFF	TRBV9	TRBJ1-1	NA	few
TGTGCCAGTAGGATGGGGCAGAACTCCTACGAGCAGTACTTC	CASRMGQNSYEQYF	TRBV19	TRBJ2-7	NA	NA
TGTGCCAGCAGTTTACAAGAGACCCAGTACTTC	CASSLQETQYF	TRBV6-6	TRBJ2-5	NA	NA
TGTGCCAGCAGCGGTACTAGCTACAGGGAGCTGTTTTTT	CASSGTSYRELFF	TRBV9	TRBJ2-2	NA	few
TGTGCCATCAGTGAGGGCAGTCAAGAGACCCAGTACTTC	CAISEGSQETQYF	TRBV10-3	TRBJ2-5	NA	NA
TGTGCCAGCAGCCCTCGTTCCAATAGCGGGAGTACGGAGACCCAGTACTTC	CASSPRSNSGSTETQYF	TRBV9	TRBJ2-5	TRBD2	NA
TGCGCCAGCAGTCTTGAACGTACAGGGGCTTTCTATGGCTACACCTTC	CASSLERTGAFYGYTF	TRBV4-1	TRBJ1-2	TRBD1	NA
TGTGCCACCTCGACACTTTCGACTGAAGCTTTCTTT	CATSTLSTEAFF	TRBV6-5	TRBJ1-1	NA	few
TGCAGGACTAGCGGGCGAGAGCAGTACTTC	CRTSGREQYF	TRBV20-1	TRBJ2-7	TRBD2	NA
TGTGCCAGCAGCTACGGACTAGCAGGCCTCCAAGAGACCCAGTACTTC	CASSYGLAGLQETQYF	TRBV2	TRBJ2-5	TRBD2	NA
TGCGCCAGCAGCTTTTCGTATGTCTCCTACGAGCAGTACTTC	CASSFSYVSYEQYF	TRBV5-1	TRBJ2-7	NA	few
TGCGCCAGCAGCCACGGGACATCGAACACCGGGGAGCTGTTTTTT	CASSHGTSNTGELFF	TRBV5-1	TRBJ2-2	NA	NA
TGCGCCAGCAGCAAGACAGCGACTAGCGGGACCAGGGAGACCCAGTACTTC	CASSKTATSGTRETQYF	TRBV5-1	TRBJ2-5	TRBD2	NA
TGTGCCAGCAGCGTAGGAACAGTCTATCAGCCCCAGCATTTT	CASSVGTVYQPQHF	TRBV9	TRBJ1-5	NA	once
TGTGCCAGCAGCGTAGTTCTAGGGGGCTGGAACACTGAAGCTTTCTTT	CASSVVLGGWNTEAFF	TRBV9	TRBJ1-1	TRBD1	NA
TGCGCCAGCAGCTTTGGTACGGGAGGGACCTACAATGAGCAGTTCTTC	CASSFGTGGTYNEQFF	TRBV5-1	TRBJ2-1	TRBD2	NA